This T cell receptor (beta chain) was profiled in a study of T-cell reconstitution after alpha-beta-depleted transplantation in children. General study points: Newly produced T cells mostly provided counts and TCRbeta diversity after one year, as hyperexpanded clones declined.

Unique molecular identifiers were incorporated into the prepared TCRbeta library. TCRdb ran MiXCR on the PCR reads and lists one entry per CDR3 protein. The sample shows about 160,000 distinct CDR3 sequences, 11% of them seen only once. This clonotype was detected ten times or more. Antigen: not known. Trimming removed 5 bases at V and 6 bases at J, with 20 bases between. This CDR3 is 15 amino acids long. CDR1 and CDR2 (germline): MDHEN, SYDVKM. This rearrangement joins TRBV28 to TRBJ2-7, with D maybe TRBD1 (6 bases). This clonotype originated in a boy younger than 10 with acute myeloid leukemia, due to receive a stem cell transplant. This material consisted of PBMCs, taken before TCRalphabeta/CD19-depleted stem cell transplant. The CDR3: CASSTTGWVRTEQYF. The CDR3 bases are TGTGCCAGCAGTACGACAGGCTGGGTTCGGACCGAGCAGTACTTC.